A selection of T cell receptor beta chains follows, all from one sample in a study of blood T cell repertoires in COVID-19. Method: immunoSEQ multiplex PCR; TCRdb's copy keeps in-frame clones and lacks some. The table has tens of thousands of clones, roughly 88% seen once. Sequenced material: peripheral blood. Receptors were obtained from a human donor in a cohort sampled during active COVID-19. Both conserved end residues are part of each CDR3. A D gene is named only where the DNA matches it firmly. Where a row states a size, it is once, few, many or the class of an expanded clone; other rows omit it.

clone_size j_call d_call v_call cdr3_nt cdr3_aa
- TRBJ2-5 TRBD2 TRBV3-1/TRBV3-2 TGTGCCAGCAGTTACCCGGGACTAGCGGAGCAAGAGACCCAGTACTTC CASSYPGLAEQETQYF
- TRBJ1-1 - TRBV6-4 TGTGCCAGCAGCCCAAATCCAGGGAACACTGAAGCTTTCTTT CASSPNPGNTEAFF
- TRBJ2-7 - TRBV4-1 TGCGCCAGCAGCCAACCGCAGGGAAAGCAGTACTTC CASSQPQGKQYF
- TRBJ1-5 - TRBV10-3 TGTGCCATCAGTGAGGGGCAGATGTATAGCAATCAGCCCCAGCATTTT CAISEGQMYSNQPQHF
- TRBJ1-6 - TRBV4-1 TGCGCCAGCAGCCAAGAAACAGGGCATCATCGGTCCTATAATTCACCCCTCCACTTT CASSQETGHHRSYNSPLHF
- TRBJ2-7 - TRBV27 TGTGCCAGCAGTTCGGGGATCACCTACGAGCAGTACTTC CASSSGITYEQYF
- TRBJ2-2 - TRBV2 TGTGCCAGCAACCTACTAGCGAACACCGGGGAGCTGTTTTTT CASNLLANTGELFF
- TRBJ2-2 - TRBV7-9 TGTGCCAGCAGCTTTTCTAGGGAGCTGTTTTTT CASSFSRELFF
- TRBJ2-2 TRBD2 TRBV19 TGTGCGACTAGCGGTCGCACCGGGGAGCTGTTTTTT CATSGRTGELFF
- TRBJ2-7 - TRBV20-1 TGCAGTGCTAGAGACACCTACGAGCAGTACTTC CSARDTYEQYF
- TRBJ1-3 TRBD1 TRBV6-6 TGTGCCAGCAGAGGGACAGCCTCTACCTCTGGAAACACCATATATTTT CASRGTASTSGNTIYF
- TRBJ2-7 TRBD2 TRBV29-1 TGCAGCCTTAATGGGTTGCTAGCGGGTCTCTCAGTGAACGAGCAGTACTTC CSLNGLLAGLSVNEQYF
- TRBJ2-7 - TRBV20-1 TGCAGTCTGGGCGGGTGGGCCGAGCAGTACTTC CSLGGWAEQYF
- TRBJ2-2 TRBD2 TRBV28 TGTGCCAGCGGCGCTAGCGGGAGGGCTCTGAACGGGGAGCTGTTTTTT CASGASGRALNGELFF
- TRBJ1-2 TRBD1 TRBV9 TGTGCCAGCAGCGTAGGGGTGGACAGGGGGTATGATGGCTACACCTTC CASSVGVDRGYDGYTF
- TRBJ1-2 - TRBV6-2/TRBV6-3 TGTGCCAGCAGCCAGGGGAACTATGGCTACACCTTC CASSQGNYGYTF
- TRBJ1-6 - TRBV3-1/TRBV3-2 TGTGCCAGCAGCCAAGGGGGCGCGAATAATTCACCCCTCCACTTT CASSQGGANNSPLHF
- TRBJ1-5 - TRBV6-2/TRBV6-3 TGTGCCAGCAGTTTTCCTTCCGGACAGCCTAAGGAGCCCCAGCATTTT CASSFPSGQPKEPQHF
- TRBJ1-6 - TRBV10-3 TGTGCCATCAGTGAGGCAGCAGGGCGTGCCTATAATTCACCCCTCCACTTT CAISEAAGRAYNSPLHF
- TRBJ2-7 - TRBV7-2 TGTGCCAGCAGCTTAGCCACCTCCGGGACAAGTGTATACGAGCAGTACTTC CASSLATSGTSVYEQYF
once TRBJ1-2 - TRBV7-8 TGTGCCAGCAGCTTAGGGGGGGATCGCTATGGCTACACCTTC CASSLGGDRYGYTF
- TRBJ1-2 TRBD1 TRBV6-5 TGTGCCAGCAGCCCGGGACAGGGGGCGAACTATGGCTACACCTTC CASSPGQGANYGYTF
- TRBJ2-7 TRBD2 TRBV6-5 TGTGCCAGCAGTAGGACTAGCGGAGCCTACGAGCAGTACTTC CASSRTSGAYEQYF
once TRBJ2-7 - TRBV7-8 TGTGCCAGCAGCCCCCGGGCGACTAGCTCCTACGAGCAGTACTTC CASSPRATSSYEQYF
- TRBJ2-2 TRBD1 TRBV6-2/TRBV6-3 TGTGCCAGCAGTTACAACAGGGGTACCGGGGAGCTGTTTTTT CASSYNRGTGELFF
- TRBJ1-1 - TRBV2 TGTGCCAGCAGTGAAGGTGCTATCCCTCCGATGAACACTGAAGCTTTCTTT CASSEGAIPPMNTEAFF
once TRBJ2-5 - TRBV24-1 TGTGCCACCAGTGATTACCCGGGAGGGGGCTACCAAGAGACCCAGTACTTC CATSDYPGGGYQETQYF
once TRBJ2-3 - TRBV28 TGTGCCAGCAGTTTACCCCTCGGTACGCAGTATTTT CASSLPLGTQYF
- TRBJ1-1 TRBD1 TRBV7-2 TGTGCCAGCAGCTTAGGGGACAGGCCGAACACTGAAGCTTTCTTT CASSLGDRPNTEAFF
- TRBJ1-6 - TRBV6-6 TGTGCCAGCAGTTACCCGAATCGGGAGGATTCACCCCTCCACTTT CASSYPNREDSPLHF
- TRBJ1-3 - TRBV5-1 TGCGCCAGCAGCCCGGACGGGAACTCTGGAAACACCATATATTTT CASSPDGNSGNTIYF
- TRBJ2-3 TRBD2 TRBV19 TGTGCCAGAAGCCTAGCGGGGGCGGTAGATACGCAGTATTTT CARSLAGAVDTQYF
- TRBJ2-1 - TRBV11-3 TGTGCCAGCAGCTTAGAAGGCGGGACCTCCTACAATGAGCAGTTCTTC CASSLEGGTSYNEQFF
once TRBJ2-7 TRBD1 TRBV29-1 TGCAGCGTCGGTTTGGCACAGGGGTCCTACGAGCAGTACTTC CSVGLAQGSYEQYF
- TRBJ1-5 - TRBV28 TGTGCCAGCACCCACTGGGGCAGGGGAATAGGCAATCAGCCCCAGCATTTT CASTHWGRGIGNQPQHF
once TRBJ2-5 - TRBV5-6 TGTGCCAGCAGCTTCCTCGATCCGAGAGAGACCCAGTACTTC CASSFLDPRETQYF
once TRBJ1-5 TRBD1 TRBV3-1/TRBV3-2 TGTGCCAGCAGCCACACAGGGGCAGGGCAGCCCCAGCATTTT CASSHTGAGQPQHF
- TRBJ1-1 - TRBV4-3 TGCGCCAGCAGCCAGGTAACAAGGAGCACTGAAGCTTTCTTT CASSQVTRSTEAFF
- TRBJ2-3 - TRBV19 TGTGCCAGTAGTCCTACTAGTCTCGGCACAGATACGCAGTATTTT CASSPTSLGTDTQYF
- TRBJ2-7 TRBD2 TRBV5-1 TGCGCCAGCAGGGGCGGGAGGACGTCCTACGAGCAGTACTTC CASRGGRTSYEQYF
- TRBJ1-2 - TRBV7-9 TGTGCCAGCAGCTTAGTAGGGGGGGCCAATGGCTACACCTTC CASSLVGGANGYTF
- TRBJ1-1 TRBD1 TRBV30 TGTGCCCGGGACAGGCCGAACACTGAAGCTTTCTTT CARDRPNTEAFF
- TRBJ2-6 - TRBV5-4 TGTGCCAGCAGCTTGGCCAAAGCGTTGGGGGCCAACGTCCTGACTTTC CASSLAKALGANVLTF
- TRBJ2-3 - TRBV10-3 TGTGCCATCAGTGAGTCGAAGTCGGGCCAGACAGGTACGCAGTATTTT CAISESKSGQTGTQYF
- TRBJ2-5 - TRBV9 TGTGCCAGCAGCGTCTTAAGCGGAGAGACCCAGTACTTC CASSVLSGETQYF
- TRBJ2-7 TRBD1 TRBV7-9 TGTGCCAGCAGCTTAGACAGGGGGCTGAACGAGCAGTACTTC CASSLDRGLNEQYF
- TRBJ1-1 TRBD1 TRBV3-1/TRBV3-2 TGTGCCAGCAGCCGAGGACAGGAGAACACTGAAGCTTTCTTT CASSRGQENTEAFF